These T cell receptor beta chains were read from a single sample in a study of PD-L1 blockade in urothelial cancer. Sequencing used immunoSEQ multiplex PCR; TCRdb keeps in-frame clones, though not all of them. The sample includes about 82,000 clones, around nine tenths seen only once; the top ten take roughly 9.4%. The specimen was PBMCs, collected around atezolizumab (anti-PD-L1) treatment. The source is a man aged 55 to 70 with urothelial cancer. CDR3s include the opening cysteine and the closing phenylalanine or tryptophan. Each record gives: J gene, clone size, V gene, D gene, CDR3 protein, CDR3 DNA. The D gene is left open where the match is weak. Not all rows give a size; the values are once, few, many and, for expanded clones, a class.

J: TRBJ1-1; size: NA; V: TRBV6-1; D: TRBD1; CDR3: CATGTGQGTTEAFF; DNA: TGTGCCACCGGTACGGGACAGGGGACCACTGAAGCTTTCTTT
J: TRBJ2-7; size: NA; V: TRBV28; D: NA; CDR3: CASTPTSARPGEQYF; DNA: TGTGCCAGCACCCCGACGTCGGCCAGGCCTGGCGAGCAGTACTTC
J: TRBJ2-7; size: NA; V: TRBV7-2; D: TRBD2; CDR3: CASSLASGSSYEQYF; DNA: TGTGCCAGCAGCTTAGCTAGCGGGAGCTCCTACGAGCAGTACTTC
J: TRBJ1-1; size: NA; V: TRBV19; D: NA; CDR3: CASSLREIMNTEAFF; DNA: TGTGCCAGTAGTCTGAGGGAGATAATGAACACTGAAGCTTTCTTT
J: TRBJ1-3; size: NA; V: TRBV19; D: NA; CDR3: CASSISLAQSSSGNTIYF; DNA: TGTGCCAGTAGTATAAGTCTGGCACAGAGCTCCTCTGGAAACACCATATATTTT
J: TRBJ2-3; size: NA; V: TRBV6-1; D: TRBD2; CDR3: CASLAGVKDTQYF; DNA: TGTGCCAGCCTAGCGGGAGTTAAAGATACGCAGTATTTT
J: TRBJ2-1; size: NA; V: TRBV6-6; D: NA; CDR3: CASSSTENEQFF; DNA: TGTGCCAGCAGTTCAACGGAGAATGAGCAGTTCTTC
J: TRBJ1-1; size: NA; V: TRBV29-1; D: TRBD1; CDR3: CSTGQGALGTEAFF; DNA: TGCAGCACGGGACAGGGGGCGTTGGGCACTGAAGCTTTCTTT
J: TRBJ1-2; size: NA; V: TRBV6-1; D: TRBD1; CDR3: CASSPRTGADYGYTF; DNA: TGTGCCAGCAGTCCCCGGACAGGGGCGGACTATGGCTACACCTTC
J: TRBJ2-2; size: NA; V: TRBV18; D: NA; CDR3: CASSPRESGELFF; DNA: TGTGCCAGCTCACCAAGGGAGTCCGGGGAGCTGTTTTTT
J: TRBJ2-5; size: NA; V: TRBV2; D: TRBD1; CDR3: CASSRDRGYEETQYF; DNA: TGTGCCAGCAGCAGGGACAGGGGGTATGAAGAGACCCAGTACTTC
J: TRBJ2-7; size: NA; V: TRBV19; D: NA; CDR3: CASSSGIAYEQYF; DNA: TGTGCCAGTAGTAGCGGGATAGCCTACGAGCAGTACTTC
J: TRBJ1-2; size: NA; V: TRBV14; D: NA; CDR3: CASSQGSGYGYTF; DNA: TGTGCCAGCAGCCAAGGATCAGGGTATGGCTACACCTTC
J: TRBJ2-7; size: NA; V: TRBV18; D: NA; CDR3: CASSPPSTPYEQYF; DNA: TGTGCCAGCTCACCTCCGAGCACCCCCTACGAGCAGTACTTC
J: TRBJ2-6; size: NA; V: TRBV15; D: NA; CDR3: CASGSGANVLTF; DNA: TGTGCCTCCGGCTCTGGGGCCAACGTCCTGACTTTC
J: TRBJ2-7; size: NA; V: TRBV2; D: TRBD1; CDR3: CASTQTGGEHYEQYF; DNA: TGTGCCAGCACTCAAACAGGGGGCGAGCACTACGAGCAGTACTTC
J: TRBJ1-2; size: NA; V: TRBV30; D: NA; CDR3: CAWTLQDSAGYTF; DNA: TGTGCCTGGACCCTACAGGATTCTGCTGGCTACACCTTC
J: TRBJ1-1; size: NA; V: TRBV10-3; D: TRBD1; CDR3: CAISADGQGNTEAFF; DNA: TGTGCCATCAGTGCCGATGGACAGGGGAACACTGAAGCTTTCTTT
J: TRBJ2-3; size: NA; V: TRBV2; D: TRBD2; CDR3: CASILAGTDTQYF; DNA: TGTGCCAGCATACTAGCGGGTACAGATACGCAGTATTTT
J: TRBJ1-2; size: NA; V: TRBV19; D: TRBD1; CDR3: CASSIVGDRPHYGYTF; DNA: TGTGCCAGTAGTATAGTGGGGGACAGGCCCCATTATGGCTACACCTTC
J: TRBJ1-1; size: NA; V: TRBV27; D: TRBD1; CDR3: CASEYSGGNCRAFF; DNA: TGTGCCAGCGAGTACTCAGGGGGGAATTGTCGGGCTTTCTTT
J: TRBJ2-1; size: NA; V: TRBV7-2; D: NA; CDR3: CASSFSRGTYNEQFF; DNA: TGTGCCAGCAGCTTTTCCAGGGGAACCTACAATGAGCAGTTCTTC
J: TRBJ2-5; size: NA; V: TRBV2; D: NA; CDR3: CASTTYQETQYF; DNA: TGTGCCAGCACAACTTACCAAGAGACCCAGTACTTC
J: TRBJ2-6; size: NA; V: TRBV28; D: NA; CDR3: CAAHRAGANVLTF; DNA: TGTGCCGCACACAGGGCTGGGGCCAACGTCCTGACTTTC
J: TRBJ1-2; size: NA; V: TRBV7-2; D: TRBD1; CDR3: CASSTAQGSYGYTF; DNA: TGTGCCAGCAGCACCGCACAGGGGTCCTATGGCTACACCTTC
J: TRBJ1-5; size: NA; V: TRBV4-2; D: NA; CDR3: CASSRSETYSNQPQHF; DNA: TGTGCCAGCAGCCGGAGCGAGACGTATAGCAATCAGCCCCAGCATTTT
J: TRBJ2-7; size: NA; V: TRBV28; D: TRBD2; CDR3: CASGKREGSYEQYF; DNA: TGTGCCAGCGGAAAGCGGGAGGGCTCCTACGAGCAGTACTTC
J: TRBJ1-1; size: NA; V: TRBV4-2; D: NA; CDR3: CASSQDKRDSVGTEAFF; DNA: TGTGCCAGCAGCCAAGATAAGAGGGATTCCGTCGGCACTGAAGCTTTCTTT
J: TRBJ1-1; size: NA; V: TRBV29-1; D: NA; CDR3: CSVEQGWSTEAFF; DNA: TGCAGCGTTGAACAGGGTTGGTCCACTGAAGCTTTCTTT
J: TRBJ2-5; size: NA; V: TRBV29-1; D: TRBD2; CDR3: CSVGRAGGRETQYF; DNA: TGCAGCGTTGGGAGGGCGGGAGGGCGAGAGACCCAGTACTTC
J: TRBJ2-7; size: NA; V: TRBV5-1; D: NA; CDR3: CASSLGQGRREQYF; DNA: TGCGCCAGCAGCTTAGGCCAGGGGCGACGCGAGCAGTACTTC
J: TRBJ2-1; size: once; V: TRBV11-1; D: TRBD2; CDR3: CASSRAGTNSYNEQFF; DNA: TGTGCCAGCAGCCGGGCCGGGACTAATTCCTACAATGAGCAGTTCTTC
J: TRBJ2-7; size: NA; V: TRBV21-1; D: NA; CDR3: CASSKGPEGTYEQYF; DNA: TGTGCCAGCAGCAAAGGGCCAGAGGGCACCTACGAGCAGTACTTC
J: TRBJ2-2; size: few; V: TRBV9; D: NA; CDR3: CASSVNLALTGELFF; DNA: TGTGCCAGCAGCGTGAATCTAGCCCTCACCGGGGAGCTGTTTTTT
J: TRBJ1-4; size: NA; V: TRBV2; D: NA; CDR3: CASRAGETTNEKLFF; DNA: TGTGCCAGCAGGGCAGGGGAAACAACTAATGAAAAACTGTTTTTT
J: TRBJ2-7; size: once; V: TRBV5-4; D: TRBD1; CDR3: CASSLTGSSYEQYF; DNA: TGTGCCAGCAGCCTGACAGGGAGTAGCTACGAGCAGTACTTC
J: TRBJ2-7; size: NA; V: TRBV5-4; D: TRBD1; CDR3: CASSFLAGTGTYEQYF; DNA: TGTGCCAGCAGCTTCCTGGCCGGGACAGGGACCTACGAGCAGTACTTC